The clone carrying this T cell receptor beta chain was detected once. This sample was included in a study of shared clonotypes between healthy human individuals. Study as a whole: Each donor contributed plates that comprised three CD4 naive, three CD4 memory, two CD8 naive and one CD8 memory.

Assay used: immunoSEQ multiplex PCR; TCRdb lists only in-frame clones, some missing. The data hold about 1.1 million clones, with approximately 80% observed a single time. V dropped 8 bases and J dropped 11 bases, with 24 bases sitting between them. CDR1 and CDR2 (germline): LNHDA, SQIVND (reference sequence). The CDR3 has 15 residues. This clonotype was obtained from a man aged 18 to 35 in good health. Some clones in this sample may be carry-over from other donors' samples. This chain links TRBV19 with TRBJ1-4, with a weak D call TRBD1 (5 bases). Sequenced: memory CD4+ T cells from PBMCs. The subset was: CD45RA-negative fraction. CDR3 DNA: TGTGCCAGTGGATTAACCAGCATCAACGGGGGGAAACTGTTTTTT. Translation: CASGLTSINGGKLFF.